A single sample is the source of the 29 T cell receptor beta chains below, sequenced in a study of shared clonotypes between healthy human individuals. Only in-frame clones appear in the TCRdb table, and some are missing; sequencing was by immunoSEQ multiplex PCR. The data show approximately 100,000 clones, about 63% seen once. Input material: memory CD8+ T cells sorted from blood. Subset of the sample: CD45RO+ cells pooled with CCR7-negative TemRA cells. These receptors originate from a woman aged 25 to 45 in good health.

This sequence joins TRBV2 and TRBJ2-7, with D perhaps TRBD2 (6 bases). V was pared by 3 bases and J by 1 base, with 16 bases between. The germline V gene encodes CDR1 SNHLY and CDR2 FYNNEI. This CDR3 comprises 16 residues. In DNA, the CDR3 is TGTGCCAGCAGTGATGGTCTAGCGCGACCTTCCTACGAGCAGTACTTC. As protein: CASSDGLARPSYEQYF. The full variable domain, rest sourced from reference TRBV2 and TRBJ2-7, is EPEVTQTPSHQVTQMGQEVILRCVPISNHLYFYWYRQILGQKVEFLVSFYNNEISEKSEIFDDQFSVERPDGSNFTLKIRSTKLEDSAMYFCASSDGLARPSYEQYFGPGTRLTVT.

This clone was observed once. The genes are TRBV5-1 and TRBJ2-7; no clear D. V lost 0 bases to trimming and J lost 0 bases, with 13 bases between them. CDR3 length: 16 amino acids. Germline V gene lookup returns CDR1 SGHRS and CDR2 YFSETQ. The CDR3 sequence: CASSLVLMPGSYEQYF. The CDR3 coding sequence is TGCGCCAGCAGCTTGGTTCTCATGCCCGGCTCCTACGAGCAGTACTTC.

The chain links TRBV27 to TRBJ1-1, with D perhaps matching TRBD1 (6 bases). The V and J ends lost 5 bases and 2 bases respectively, with 15 bases between them. The CDR3 runs 15 residues. Germline V gene lookup returns CDR1 MNHEY and CDR2 SMNVEV (reference sequence). CDR3 residues: CASSPRRGFNTEAFF. CDR3 DNA: TGTGCCAGCAGTCCCCGCAGGGGCTTTAACACTGAAGCTTTCTTT.

This chain links TRBV4-1 with TRBJ1-5; unclear D gene. The V gene lost 3 bases and the J gene lost 4 bases, with 19 bases spanning the gap. CDR1 and CDR2 (germline): MGHRA, YSYEKL. This CDR3 is 17 amino acids long. In DNA, the CDR3 is TGCGCCAGCAGCCAGCCCGCTGGCAGGTTTAGGAATCAGCCCCAGCATTTT. Protein: CASSQPAGRFRNQPQHF.

This clone was seen only once. This sequence joins TRBV10-3 and TRBJ2-2; D gene unclear. The CDR3 is made up of 11 amino acids. V was cut by 2 bases and J by 5 bases, with 0 bases left in between. Germline V gives CDR1 ENHRY, CDR2 SYGVKD. The CDR3 is CAISETGELFF. The CDR3 coding sequence is TGTGCCATCAGTGAGACCGGGGAGCTGTTTTTT.

This clone was counted only a few times. This chain links TRBV2 with TRBJ2-3, with D tentatively TRBD2 (5 bases). The CDR3 is 14 residues long. Per the germline V gene, CDR1 is SNHLY and CDR2 is FYNNEI. V lost 0 bases to trimming and J lost 5 bases, with 9 bases between them. The CDR3, as DNA: TGTGCCAGCAGTGAAGCGGAAGCGGAAGATACGCAGTATTTT. It encodes CASSEAEAEDTQYF.

This clone was detected ten times or more. The V and J genes are TRBV19 and TRBJ1-1, with D unclear. In germline, CDR1 is LNHDA, CDR2 SQIVND (reference sequence). The CDR3 extends over 13 amino acids. V lost 6 bases to trimming and J lost 5 bases, with 13 bases between them. CDR3 sequence reads: CASSPQSGTEAFF. For the CDR3, the DNA is TGTGCCAGTAGCCCCCAGTCGGGTACTGAAGCTTTCTTT. Full variable domain (outside the CDR3, taken from reference TRBV19 and TRBJ1-1): DGGITQSPKYLFRKEGQNVTLSCEQNLNHDAMYWYRQDPGQGLRLIYYSQIVNDFQKGDIAEGYSVSREKKESFPLTVTSAQKNPTAFYLCASSPQSGTEAFFGQGTRLTVV.

As for this clone: Other DNA sequences in this specimen translate into the identical CDR3. The V gene is TRBV6-1, the J gene TRBJ1-5; 8 bases are a match to TRBD1. CDR1 MNHNS and CDR2 SASEGT come from the germline V gene. With 7 bases clipped from V and 4 bases from J, the junction kept 3 bases outside the gene matches. This CDR3 comprises 13 residues. In DNA, the CDR3 is TGTGCCAGCACGGACAGGGTAAATCAGCCCCAGCATTTT. As protein: CASTDRVNQPQHF.

V usage is TRBV21-1 and J usage is TRBJ1-1; whether TRBD1, the table's D call, matches the DNA was not checked. TRBV21-1 is annotated as a pseudogene. The CDR3 loop spans 14 amino acids. DNA of the CDR3: TGTGCCAGCAGCAAAGAGACAGAGAACACTGAAGCTTTCTTT. Encoded protein: CASSKETENTEAFF.

This clone was picked up one time. This CDR3 is also generated by other DNA sequences in the sample. The chain employs TRBV5-4 and TRBJ2-5; D gene unclear. Deletions cut 4 bases from V and 2 bases from J, with 9 bases between. CDR1 SGHNT and CDR2 YYREEE come from the germline V gene (reference sequence). This CDR3 is 13 amino acids long. The CDR3 sequence: CASSREDQETQYF. CDR3 bases: TGTGCCAGCAGCCGAGAAGATCAAGAGACCCAGTACTTC.

This clone showed up many times. The chain has TRBV2 and TRBJ2-3; 13 bases fit TRBD2. V lost 6 bases, J lost 6 bases, and 9 bases stayed unmatched. This CDR3 is 16 amino acids long. Germline lookup yields CDR1 SNHLY and CDR2 FYNNEI. The CDR3 is CASSPGTSGNGDTQYF. The DNA for the CDR3 is TGTGCCAGCAGCCCCGGGACTAGCGGGAATGGGGATACGCAGTATTTT.

There are a few counts of this clone. This chain links TRBV29-1 with TRBJ2-7; D perhaps matches TRBD1 (5 bases). The CDR3 has 15 residues. V was trimmed by 3 bases and J by 0 bases, leaving 15 bases between them. Per the germline V gene, CDR1 is SQVTM and CDR2 is ANQGSEA. The CDR3 protein is CSVEEGAKASYEQYF. The CDR3 DNA sequence: TGCAGCGTTGAGGAAGGGGCAAAGGCCTCCTACGAGCAGTACTTC.

V is TRBV28 and J is TRBJ2-5, with 8 bases fitting TRBD1. V gave up 5 bases and J gave up 4 bases; unmatched junction bases: 3. The germline gives CDR1 MDHEN, CDR2 SYDVKM. The CDR3 loop spans 13 amino acids. The CDR3 coding sequence is TGTGCCAGCAGTAAAGACAGGGGAGAGACCCAGTACTTC. It yields the protein CASSKDRGETQYF. Based on the CDR3 plus reference TRBV28 and TRBJ2-5, the full variable domain is DVKVTQSSRYLVKRTGEKVFLECVQDMDHENMFWYRQDPGLGLRLIYFSYDVKMKEKGDIPEGYSVSREKKERFSLILESASTNQTSMYLCASSKDRGETQYFGPGTRLLVL.

V usage is TRBV4-2 and J usage is TRBJ1-2; a possible D gene is TRBD1 (5 bases). Germline V gene data show CDR1 as LGHNA and CDR2 as YNFKEQ. The ends were cut back, 4 bases at V and 6 bases at J, with 15 bases in the middle. This CDR3 is 14 amino acids long. CDR3 residues: CASSPGHGGNGYTF. The DNA for the CDR3 is TGTGCCAGCAGCCCAGGACACGGAGGGAATGGCTACACCTTC.

This chain links TRBV7-6 with TRBJ2-1; 9 bases align to TRBD2. Germline V gene sequence: CDR1 SGHVS, CDR2 FNYEAQ. CDR3 length: 18 residues. V trimming: 6 bases; J trimming: 0 bases; junction bases outside the gene matches: 12. CDR3 sequence reads: CASSRLAGRMSSYNEQFF. The CDR3 bases are TGTGCCAGCAGTCGTCTAGCGGGACGTATGAGCTCCTACAATGAGCAGTTCTTC.

Points on this clone: In the same sample, other DNA sequences code for this CDR3. This chain links TRBV19 with TRBJ2-7, with D hard to call. The CDR3 sequence is 14 residues long. Trimming removed 5 bases from V and 6 bases from J, with 17 bases in between. CDR1 and CDR2 (germline): LNHDA, SQIVND (reference sequence). CDR3 protein: CASSGRDSSGEQYF. CDR3 sequence (DNA): TGTGCCAGTAGTGGACGAGATTCCTCTGGCGAGCAGTACTTC.

As regards this clone: A much more abundant neighbour one base away suggests this may be a read error. Additional DNA sequences in this sample encode the identical CDR3. CDR3: CASSLDGSRSYEQYF. The DNA for the CDR3 is TGTGCCAGCAGCTTGGATGGATCCCGCTCCTATGAGCAGTACTTC. This chain connects TRBV5-5 to TRBJ2-7; D remains ambiguous. Germline CDR1 reads SGHKS; CDR2 reads YYEKEE (reference sequence). The CDR3 covers 15 residues.

This chain uses TRBV28 with TRBJ1-5, with 7 positions matching TRBD1. Germline V gives CDR1 MDHEN, CDR2 SYDVKM. With 3 bases clipped from V and 6 bases from J, the junction kept 5 bases outside the gene matches. The CDR3 runs 14 residues. This chain's CDR3 is CASSLRGRSQPQHF. The CDR3 coding sequence is TGTGCCAGCAGTTTGAGGGGGCGAAGTCAGCCCCAGCATTTT.

J is TRBJ2-1 and V is TRBV2; D possibly corresponds to TRBD2 (6 bases). Looked up from germline, CDR1 is SNHLY and CDR2 is FYNNEI. Between the trimmed V and J ends, which lost 3 bases and 8 bases, there was a span of 14 bases. The CDR3 runs 14 residues. The CDR3 protein is CASSDHGGGDEQFF. As DNA, the CDR3 is TGTGCCAGCAGTGATCACGGCGGCGGGGATGAGCAGTTCTTC.

In its sample, this clone was seen a few times. As DNA, the CDR3 is TGTGCCAGCAGTTTGCAGGTGGGTTCTAAAGAGCAGTACTTC. Its translation is CASSLQVGSKEQYF. The chain combines TRBV27 with TRBJ2-7; D gene uncertain. There are 14 residues in the CDR3. Germline assignment: CDR1 MNHEY and CDR2 SMNVEV (reference sequence). The V gene lost 3 bases and the J gene lost 7 bases, with 16 bases spanning the gap.

This clone was counted between two and nine times. The CDR3 bases are TGTGCCAACGGGACACCTGGAAACACCATATATTTT. This translates into CANGTPGNTIYF. The chain couples TRBV6-1 to TRBJ1-3, with a possible D match to TRBD1 (6 bases). Germline CDR1 reads MNHNS; CDR2 reads SASEGT. The CDR3 contains 12 residues. V lost 10 bases and J lost 2, with 9 bases in between.

The rearrangement uses TRBV19 and TRBJ1-4; D is undetermined. V lost 1 base and J 7 bases, leaving 1 base between the germline ends. There are 11 residues in the CDR3. Germline values: CDR1 LNHDA, CDR2 SQIVND (reference sequence). This chain's CDR3 is CASSIGEKLFF. CDR3 in DNA: TGTGCCAGTAGTATAGGTGAAAAACTGTTTTTT. The full variable domain, rest sourced from reference TRBV19 and TRBJ1-4, is DGGITQSPKYLFRKEGQNVTLSCEQNLNHDAMYWYRQDPGQGLRLIYYSQIVNDFQKGDIAEGYSVSREKKESFPLTVTSAQKNPTAFYLCASSIGEKLFFGSGTQLSVL.

The chain combines TRBV19 with TRBJ2-1; D ambiguous. The germline V and J ends were trimmed by 5 bases and 3 bases, with 8 bases remaining between them. Germline lookup yields CDR1 LNHDA and CDR2 SQIVND (reference sequence). CDR3 length equals 13 residues. The CDR3 reads CASSGLVYNEQFF. CDR3 coding DNA: TGTGCCAGTAGTGGATTAGTCTACAATGAGCAGTTCTTC.

In its sample, this clone was seen many times. V and J are TRBV5-1 and TRBJ2-7, with D perhaps matching TRBD2 (6 bases). Trimming removed 4 bases from V and 7 bases from J, with 18 bases in between. The CDR3 is 14 residues long. The germline CDR1 and CDR2 sequences are SGHRS and YFSETQ. The CDR3 DNA reads TGCGCCAGCAGCCTGTGGGACTCCCGGGGGGAGCAGTACTTC. Translating it yields CASSLWDSRGEQYF.

V gene TRBV7-2 combines with J gene TRBJ2-7; tentative D call: TRBD1 (5 bases). Germline CDR1 and CDR2: SGHTA and FQGNSA. Trimming shortened V by 4 bases and J by 7 bases, and 17 bases separated the two germline ends. This CDR3 is 14 amino acids long. The CDR3 spells CASSSFLTAGEQYF. As DNA, the CDR3 is TGTGCCAGCAGCTCCTTCCTGACTGCAGGGGAGCAGTACTTC. The variable domain in full, with the rest retrieved from reference TRBV7-2 and TRBJ2-7, is GAGVSQSPSNKVTEKGKDVELRCDPISGHTALYWYRQSLGQGLEFLIYFQGNSAPDKSGLPSDRFSAERTGGSVSTLTIQRTQQEDSAVYLCASSSFLTAGEQYFGPGTRLTVT.

The chain carries TRBV5-8 and TRBJ2-3, with a tentative D call TRBD2 (5 bases). The CDR3 has 12 amino acids. V shed 9 bases and J shed 6 bases, with 14 bases lying between them. Germline CDR1 is SGHTS and CDR2 is YDEGEE. The CDR3 DNA follows: TGTGCCACCCAAACGCGAGGGGATACGCAGTATTTT. Its protein product is CATQTRGDTQYF. Full variable domain (missing parts from reference TRBV5-8 and TRBJ2-3): EAGVTQSPTHLIKTRGQQATLRCSPISGHTSVYWYQQALGLGLQFLLWYDEGEERNRGNFPPRFSGRQFPNYSSELNVNALELEDSALYLCATQTRGDTQYFGPGTRLTVL.

This chain connects TRBV28 to TRBJ2-7, with D tentatively TRBD2 (5 bases). The length of the CDR3 is 15 residues. The V gene lost 2 bases and the J gene lost 0 bases, with 11 bases spanning the gap. CDR1 MDHEN and CDR2 SYDVKM come from the germline V gene. The CDR3 loop reads CASSLVTRSSYEQYF. In DNA form, the CDR3 reads TGTGCCAGCAGTTTAGTTACTAGGAGCTCCTACGAGCAGTACTTC. Combining the CDR3 with reference TRBV28 and TRBJ2-7 gives the whole variable domain DVKVTQSSRYLVKRTGEKVFLECVQDMDHENMFWYRQDPGLGLRLIYFSYDVKMKEKGDIPEGYSVSREKKERFSLILESASTNQTSMYLCASSLVTRSSYEQYFGPGTRLTVT.

The rearrangement joins TRBV27 to TRBJ2-7, with D uncertain. Trimming removed 7 bases from V and 0 bases from J, with 13 bases in between. This CDR3 has 14 amino acids. The V gene's germline CDR1 is MNHEY and CDR2 SMNVEV (reference sequence). CDR3 sequence: CASKAHLSSYEQYF. The CDR3 bases are TGTGCCAGCAAGGCCCACCTGAGCTCCTACGAGCAGTACTTC.

This clone was seen only a few times. The rearrangement uses TRBV10-2 and TRBJ2-7, with 7 bases lining up with TRBD2. The V gene end was trimmed by 2 bases and the J gene end by 7 bases; junction bases not matched to a gene: 5. CDR1 is WSHSY, CDR2 SAAADI, per germline. The CDR3 sequence is 13 residues long. CDR3 DNA: TGCGCCAGCAGTGAGCTAGCGGATGGGGAGCAGTACTTC. It translates to CASSELADGEQYF.